This is a list of T cell receptor beta chains from one sample in a study of blood T cells in healthy people across ages. One entry per CDR3 protein, called by TCRdb with MiXCR from the 5' RACE reads. This sample has 550,000 to 800,000 distinct CDR3 sequences, with roughly 32% found just once. The sequenced material came from blood. The receptors come from a woman of 80 years or more in good health. CDR3s leave out the opening cysteine and the closing phenylalanine or tryptophan. The order of the fields is V gene, CDR3 protein.

TRBV7-2	ASSLGTARYGYT
TRBV6-6	ASSYSSRTGGSYEQY
TRBV20-1	SASIDTQY
TRBV20-1	SAKPGGYEQY
TRBV6-5	ASRAGLLVGQF
TRBV3-1	ASSRGTGGDGYT
TRBV7-3	ASSLKRWGRNT
TRBV5-1	ASSVLGYEQF
TRBV19	ASSIQITGTGGSPLH
TRBV7-2	ASRLQQTDTQY
TRBV7-7	ASSSLERQGGPY
TRBV15	ATSGTSGGADTQY
TRBV4-2	ASSAVGAGGSNQPQH
TRBV2	AEGAGLNEQF